The clone carrying this T cell receptor beta chain was detected only a few times. These data come from a study of sequential checkpoint blockade in melanoma. Clones were sequenced by immunoSEQ multiplex PCR, and TCRdb holds only the in-frame ones, with some missing. Among some 15,000 clones listed, 74% were seen once. V was pared by 10 bases and J by 1 base, with 14 bases between. Germline CDR1 and CDR2: SEHNR and FQNEAQ (reference sequence). The CDR3 sequence is 13 residues long. Noted treatment: randomized to nivolumab then ipilimumab (arm A) or the reverse (arm B). The gene calls are TRBV7-9 and TRBJ2-7, with D maybe TRBD1 (6 bases). Sequenced here: CD8+ T cells sorted from blood (inferred from file names), sampled from a patient given nivolumab and ipilimumab in sequence. The receptor was isolated from a human donor with melanoma. The CDR3 reads CATEGEESYEQYF. The CDR3 nucleotides read TGTGCCACTGAGGGGGAAGAGTCCTACGAGCAGTACTTC.